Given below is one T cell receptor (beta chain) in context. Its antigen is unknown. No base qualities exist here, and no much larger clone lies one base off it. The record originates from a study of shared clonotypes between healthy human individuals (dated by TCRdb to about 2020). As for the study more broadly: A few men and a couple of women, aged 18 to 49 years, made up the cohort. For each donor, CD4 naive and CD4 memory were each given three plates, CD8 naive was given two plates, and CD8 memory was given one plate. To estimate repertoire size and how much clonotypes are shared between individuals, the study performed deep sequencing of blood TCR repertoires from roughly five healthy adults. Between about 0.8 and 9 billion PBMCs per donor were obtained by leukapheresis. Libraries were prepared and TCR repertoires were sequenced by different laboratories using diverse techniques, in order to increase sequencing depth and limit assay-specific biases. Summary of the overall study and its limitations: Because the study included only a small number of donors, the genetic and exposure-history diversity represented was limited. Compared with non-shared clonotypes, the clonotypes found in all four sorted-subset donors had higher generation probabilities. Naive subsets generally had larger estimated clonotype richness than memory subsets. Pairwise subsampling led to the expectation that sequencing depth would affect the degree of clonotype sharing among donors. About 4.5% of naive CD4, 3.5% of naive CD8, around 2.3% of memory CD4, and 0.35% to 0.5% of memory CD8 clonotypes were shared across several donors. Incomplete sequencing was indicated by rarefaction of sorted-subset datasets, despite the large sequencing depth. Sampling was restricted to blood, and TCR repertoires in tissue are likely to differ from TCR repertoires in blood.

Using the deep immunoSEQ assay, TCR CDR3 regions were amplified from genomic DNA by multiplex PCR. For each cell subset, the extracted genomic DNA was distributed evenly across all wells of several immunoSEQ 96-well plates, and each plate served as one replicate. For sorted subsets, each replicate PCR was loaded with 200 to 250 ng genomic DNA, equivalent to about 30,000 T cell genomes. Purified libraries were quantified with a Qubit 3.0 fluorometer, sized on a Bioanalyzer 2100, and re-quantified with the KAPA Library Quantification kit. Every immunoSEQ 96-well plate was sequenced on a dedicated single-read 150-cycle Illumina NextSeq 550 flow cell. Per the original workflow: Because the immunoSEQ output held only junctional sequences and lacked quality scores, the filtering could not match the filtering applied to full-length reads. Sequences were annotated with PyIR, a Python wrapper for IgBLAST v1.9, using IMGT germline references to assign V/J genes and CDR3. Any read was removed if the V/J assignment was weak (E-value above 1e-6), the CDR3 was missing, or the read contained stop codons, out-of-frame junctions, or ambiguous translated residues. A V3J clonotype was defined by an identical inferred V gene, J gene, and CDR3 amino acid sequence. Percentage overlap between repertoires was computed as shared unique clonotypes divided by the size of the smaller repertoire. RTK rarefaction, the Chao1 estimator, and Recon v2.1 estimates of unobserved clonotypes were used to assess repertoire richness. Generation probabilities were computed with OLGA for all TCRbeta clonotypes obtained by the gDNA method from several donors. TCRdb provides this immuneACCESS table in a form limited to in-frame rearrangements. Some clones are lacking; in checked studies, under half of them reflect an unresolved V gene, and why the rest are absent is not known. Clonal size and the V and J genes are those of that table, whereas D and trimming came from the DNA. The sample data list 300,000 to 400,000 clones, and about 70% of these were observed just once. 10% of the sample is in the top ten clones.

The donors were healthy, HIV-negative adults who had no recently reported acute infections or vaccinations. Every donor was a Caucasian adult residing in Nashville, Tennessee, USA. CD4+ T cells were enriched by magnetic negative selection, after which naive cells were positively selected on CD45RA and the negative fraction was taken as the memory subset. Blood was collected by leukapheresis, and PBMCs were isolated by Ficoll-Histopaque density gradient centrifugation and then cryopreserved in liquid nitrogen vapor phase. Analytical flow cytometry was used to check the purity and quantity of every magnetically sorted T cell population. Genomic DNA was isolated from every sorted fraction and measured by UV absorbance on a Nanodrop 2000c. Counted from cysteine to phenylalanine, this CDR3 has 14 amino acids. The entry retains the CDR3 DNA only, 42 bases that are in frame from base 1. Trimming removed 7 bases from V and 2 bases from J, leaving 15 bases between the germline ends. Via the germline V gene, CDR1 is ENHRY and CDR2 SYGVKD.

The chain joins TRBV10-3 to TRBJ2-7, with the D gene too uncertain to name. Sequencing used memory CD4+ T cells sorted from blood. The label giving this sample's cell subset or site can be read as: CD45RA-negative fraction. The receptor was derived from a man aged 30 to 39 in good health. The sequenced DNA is TGTGCCATCACAGACGGCAGCTATACCTACGAGCAGTACTTC. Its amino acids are CAITDGSYTYEQYF.